These 11 T cell receptor beta chains share one sample of origin, sequenced in a study of blood T cells in healthy people across ages. Alongside a J-beta primer mix, a sample-barcoded 5' primer served in a second PCR lasting about 7 to 11 cycles. TCRdb processed the 5' RACE reads anew with MiXCR; each CDR3 protein has one entry. The repertoire includes around 650,000 distinct CDR3 sequences, 32% of them detected once, and about 16% sits in the top ten. Sequenced: blood. These receptors were taken from a woman of 80 years or more in good health.

This clonotype was seen repeatedly, ten times or more. The chain has TRBV12-3 or TRBV12-4 and TRBJ2-5; 8 bases agree with TRBD2. The CDR3 sequence is 15 residues long. J was trimmed by 2 bases and V by 5 bases; bases with no gene match: 7. The CDR3 DNA reads TGTGCCAGCAGTCCCGCGGGCGGGGGGCAAGAGACCCAGTACTTC. It encodes CASSPAGGGQETQYF.

This clonotype was recorded a few times. The gene calls are TRBV7-2 and TRBJ2-5, with D possibly matching TRBD1 (7 bases). The CDR3 is 14 residues long. Germline V gene lookup returns CDR1 SGHTA and CDR2 FQGNSA. The germline V and J ends were trimmed by 5 bases and 9 bases, with 19 bases remaining between them. The CDR3, as DNA: TGTGCCAGCAGCGTCGGACAGGAGGGCCGGGCCCAGTACTTC. Translated, it gives CASSVGQEGRAQYF.

This chain links TRBV28 with TRBJ2-5; 7 nucleotides line up with TRBD2. This CDR3 contains 15 residues. Germline values: CDR1 MDHEN, CDR2 SYDVKM. V was pared by 0 bases and J by 2 bases, with 3 bases of the junction left unmatched. The CDR3 DNA reads as TGTGCCAGCAGTTTATGGTCGGGGGGACAAGAGACCCAGTACTTC. This sequence encodes CASSLWSGGQETQYF. The full variable domain, its missing parts supplied by reference TRBV28 and TRBJ2-5, is DVKVTQSSRYLVKRTGEKVFLECVQDMDHENMFWYRQDPGLGLRLIYFSYDVKMKEKGDIPEGYSVSREKKERFSLILESASTNQTSMYLCASSLWSGGQETQYFGPGTRLLVL.

The J gene is TRBJ1-4, the V gene TRBV5-1, with TRBD1 matching 7 bases. The V gene end was trimmed by 4 bases and the J gene end by 5 bases; junction bases not matched to a gene: 8. CDR1 and CDR2 from the germline V gene are SGHRS and YFSETQ. The CDR3 is made up of 15 amino acids. The CDR3 DNA sequence: TGCGCCAGCAGCCCACGGGACAGACAGAATGAAAAACTGTTTTTT. This codes for CASSPRDRQNEKLFF.

This clonotype was recorded many times. The chain links TRBV7-9 to TRBJ2-7; 7 bases are a match to TRBD1. The CDR3 covers 14 residues. The V gene end was trimmed by 4 bases and the J gene end by 2 bases; junction bases not matched to a gene: 5. The germline gives CDR1 SEHNR, CDR2 FQNEAQ (reference sequence). The CDR3 protein is CASSSQGQPYEQYF. CDR3 DNA: TGTGCCAGCAGCTCTCAGGGACAGCCCTACGAGCAGTACTTC.

In this sample, this clonotype turned up many times. The V gene is TRBV20-1, the J gene TRBJ2-4; D possibly corresponds to TRBD1 (6 bases). This CDR3 has 12 amino acids. Germline CDR1 DFQATT, CDR2 SNEGSKA (reference sequence). Trimming took 7 bases from V and 5 from J, leaving 12 bases between them. The CDR3 DNA reads as TGCAGTGTCCTGGACAGAGAAAACATTCAGTACTTC. This translates into CSVLDRENIQYF.

This clonotype was detected a few times. This chain uses TRBV20-1 with TRBJ1-2, with 7 positions matching TRBD1. The CDR3 totals 15 residues. Germline V gene sequence: CDR1 DFQATT, CDR2 SNEGSKA (reference sequence). Trimming took 6 bases from V and 4 from J; bases not matched to a gene: 14. CDR3 coding DNA: TGCAGTGCATGGACAGGACCCCAAAATGTCTATGGCTACACCTTC. It encodes CSAWTGPQNVYGYTF.

This clonotype was recorded many times. The chain couples TRBV5-1 to TRBJ1-2, with D possibly matching TRBD1 (5 bases). V was pared by 2 bases and J by 4 bases, with 9 bases between. Germline assignment: CDR1 SGHRS and CDR2 YFSETQ. The CDR3 extends over 13 amino acids. The CDR3 protein is CASSFEGTYGYTF. The DNA of the CDR3 is TGCGCCAGCAGCTTTGAAGGGACCTATGGCTACACCTTC.

This sequence joins TRBV7-2 and TRBJ2-3; the match to TRBD2 covers 7 bases. J was trimmed by 6 bases and V by 1 base; bases with no gene match: 10. The germline V gene has CDR1 SGHTA and CDR2 FQGNSA. This CDR3 comprises 16 residues. CDR3 coding DNA: TGTGCCAGCAGCTTAGTAGCGGAGGGAGGGGCGGATACGCAGTATTTT. Protein product: CASSLVAEGGADTQYF.

This clonotype has more than one count but fewer than ten. The CDR3 DNA sequence: TGTGCCAGCAGCTTACACGGGACAGGACAGTATTTT. Translating it yields CASSLHGTGQYF. V and J are TRBV7-8 and TRBJ2-3, with 8 positions matching TRBD1. CDR3 size: 12 residues. V trimming: 2 bases; J trimming: 12 bases; junction bases outside the gene matches: 4. The germline gives CDR1 SGHVS, CDR2 FQNEAQ.

V gene TRBV7-2 combines with J gene TRBJ1-5, with D possibly matching TRBD1 (6 bases). The CDR3 is 13 amino acids. In germline, CDR1 is SGHTA, CDR2 FQGNSA. V was pared by 4 bases and J by 7 bases, with 11 bases between. CDR3 coding DNA: TGTGCCAGCAGCTACAGGGAAGGACAGCCCCAGCATTTT. The encoded protein is CASSYREGQPQHF.